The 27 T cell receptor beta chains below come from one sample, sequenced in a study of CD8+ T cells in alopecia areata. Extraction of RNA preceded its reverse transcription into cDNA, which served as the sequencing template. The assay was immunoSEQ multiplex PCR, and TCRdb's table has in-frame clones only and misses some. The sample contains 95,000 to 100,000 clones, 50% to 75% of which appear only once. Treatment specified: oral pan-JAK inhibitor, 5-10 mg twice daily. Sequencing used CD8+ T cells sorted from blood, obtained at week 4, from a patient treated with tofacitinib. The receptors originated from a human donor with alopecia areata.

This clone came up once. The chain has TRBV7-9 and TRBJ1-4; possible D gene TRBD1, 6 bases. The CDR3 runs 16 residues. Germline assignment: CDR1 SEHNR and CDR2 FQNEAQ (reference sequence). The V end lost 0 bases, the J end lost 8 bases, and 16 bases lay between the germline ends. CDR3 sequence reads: CASSLALAGADEKLFF. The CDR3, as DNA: TGTGCCAGCAGCTTAGCTCTGGCGGGGGCAGACGAAAAACTGTTTTTT. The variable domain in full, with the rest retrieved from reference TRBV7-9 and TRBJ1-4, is DTGVSQNPRHKITKRGQNVTFRCDPISEHNRLYWYRQTLGQGPEFLTYFQNEAQLEKSRLLSDRFSAERPKGSFSTLEIQRTEQGDSAMYLCASSLALAGADEKLFFGSGTQLSVL.

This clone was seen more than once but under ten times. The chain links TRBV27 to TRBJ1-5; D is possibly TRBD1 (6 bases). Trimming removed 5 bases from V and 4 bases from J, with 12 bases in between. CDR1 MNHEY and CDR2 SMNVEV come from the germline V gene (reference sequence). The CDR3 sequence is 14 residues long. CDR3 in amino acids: CASSAQGWNQPQHF. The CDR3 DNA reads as TGTGCCAGCAGTGCACAGGGTTGGAATCAGCCCCAGCATTTT.

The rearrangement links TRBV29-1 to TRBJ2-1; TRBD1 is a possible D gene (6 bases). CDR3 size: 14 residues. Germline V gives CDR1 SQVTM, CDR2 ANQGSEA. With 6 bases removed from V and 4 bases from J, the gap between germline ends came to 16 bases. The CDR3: CSVPQGSGYNEQFF. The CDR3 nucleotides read TGCAGCGTACCCCAGGGGAGCGGATACAATGAGCAGTTCTTC.

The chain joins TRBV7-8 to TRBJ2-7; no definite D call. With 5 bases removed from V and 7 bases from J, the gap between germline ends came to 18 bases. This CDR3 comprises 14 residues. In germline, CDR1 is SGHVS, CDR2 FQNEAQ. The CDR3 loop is CASSRFGSTYEQYF. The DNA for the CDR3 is TGTGCCAGCAGCCGGTTCGGGTCGACTTATGAGCAGTACTTC.

CDR3 sequence: CASSWALAGGPSTGELFF. In DNA form, the CDR3 reads TGCGCCAGCAGCTGGGCACTAGCGGGGGGGCCCAGCACCGGGGAGCTGTTTTTT. The chain uses TRBV5-1 and TRBJ2-2; TRBD2 aligns across 13 bases. V lost 3 bases to trimming and J lost 4 bases; unmatched junction nucleotides: 9. The CDR3 has 18 residues. Germline CDR1 reads SGHRS; CDR2 reads YFSETQ.

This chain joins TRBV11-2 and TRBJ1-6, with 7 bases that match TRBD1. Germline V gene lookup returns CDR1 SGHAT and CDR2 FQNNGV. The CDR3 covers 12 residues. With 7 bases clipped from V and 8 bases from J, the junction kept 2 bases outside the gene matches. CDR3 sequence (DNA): TGTGCCAGCAACAGGGGCGATTCACCCCTCCACTTT. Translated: CASNRGDSPLHF.

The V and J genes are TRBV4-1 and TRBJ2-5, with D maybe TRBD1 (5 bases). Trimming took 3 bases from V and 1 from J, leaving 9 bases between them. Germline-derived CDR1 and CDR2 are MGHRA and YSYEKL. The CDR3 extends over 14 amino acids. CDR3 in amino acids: CASSHLTVQETQYF. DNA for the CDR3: TGCGCCAGCAGCCACCTGACAGTCCAAGAGACCCAGTACTTC.

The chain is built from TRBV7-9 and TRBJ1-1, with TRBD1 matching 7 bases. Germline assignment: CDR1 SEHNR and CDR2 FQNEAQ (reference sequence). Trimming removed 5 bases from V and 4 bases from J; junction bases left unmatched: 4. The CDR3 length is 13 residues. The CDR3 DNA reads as TGTGCCAGCAGCCCGACAGGGACCACTGAAGCTTTCTTT. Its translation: CASSPTGTTEAFF. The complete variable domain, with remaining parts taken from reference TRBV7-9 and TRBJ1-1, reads DTGVSQNPRHKITKRGQNVTFRCDPISEHNRLYWYRQTLGQGPEFLTYFQNEAQLEKSRLLSDRFSAERPKGSFSTLEIQRTEQGDSAMYLCASSPTGTTEAFFGQGTRLTVV.

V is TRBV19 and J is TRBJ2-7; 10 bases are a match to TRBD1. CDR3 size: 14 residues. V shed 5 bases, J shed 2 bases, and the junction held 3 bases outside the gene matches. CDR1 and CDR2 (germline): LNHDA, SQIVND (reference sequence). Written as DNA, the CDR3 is TGTGCCAGTAGTGCCGGGACAGGGGCCTACGAGCAGTACTTC. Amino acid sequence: CASSAGTGAYEQYF.

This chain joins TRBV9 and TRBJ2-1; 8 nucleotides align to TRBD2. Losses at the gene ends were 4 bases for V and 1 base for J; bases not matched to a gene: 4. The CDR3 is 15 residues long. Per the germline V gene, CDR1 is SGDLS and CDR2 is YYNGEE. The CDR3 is CASSNAGGSYNEQFF. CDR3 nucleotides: TGTGCCAGCAGCAATGCGGGGGGATCCTACAATGAGCAGTTCTTC.

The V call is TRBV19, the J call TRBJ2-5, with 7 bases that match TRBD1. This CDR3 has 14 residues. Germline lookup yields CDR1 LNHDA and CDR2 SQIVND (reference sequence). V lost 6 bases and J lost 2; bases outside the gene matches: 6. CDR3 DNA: TGTGCCAGTAGCCCGGGACAGACACAAGAGACCCAGTACTTC. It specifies CASSPGQTQETQYF.

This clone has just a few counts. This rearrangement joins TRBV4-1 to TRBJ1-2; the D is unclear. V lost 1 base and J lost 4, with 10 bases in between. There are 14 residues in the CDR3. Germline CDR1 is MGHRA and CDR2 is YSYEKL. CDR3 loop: CASSQAEESYGYTF. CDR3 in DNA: TGCGCCAGCAGCCAAGCTGAGGAATCCTATGGCTACACCTTC.

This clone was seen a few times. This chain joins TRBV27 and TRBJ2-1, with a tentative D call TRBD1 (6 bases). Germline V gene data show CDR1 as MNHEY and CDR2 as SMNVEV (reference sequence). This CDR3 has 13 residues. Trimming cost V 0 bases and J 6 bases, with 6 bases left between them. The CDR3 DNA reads TGTGCCAGCAGTTTATCAGGGGGCAATGAGCAGTTCTTC. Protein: CASSLSGGNEQFF.

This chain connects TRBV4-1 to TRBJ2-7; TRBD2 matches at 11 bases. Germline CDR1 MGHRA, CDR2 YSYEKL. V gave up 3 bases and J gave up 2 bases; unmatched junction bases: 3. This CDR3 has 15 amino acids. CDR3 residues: CASSQGTSGPYEQYF. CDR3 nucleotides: TGCGCCAGCAGCCAGGGGACTAGCGGCCCCTACGAGCAGTACTTC.

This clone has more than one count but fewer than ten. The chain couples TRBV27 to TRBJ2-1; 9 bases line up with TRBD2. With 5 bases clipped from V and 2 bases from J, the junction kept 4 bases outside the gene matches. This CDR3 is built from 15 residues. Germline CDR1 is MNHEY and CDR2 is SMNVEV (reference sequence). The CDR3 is CASSVLAGTYNEQFF. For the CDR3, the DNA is TGTGCCAGCAGTGTTCTAGCGGGGACCTACAATGAGCAGTTCTTC.

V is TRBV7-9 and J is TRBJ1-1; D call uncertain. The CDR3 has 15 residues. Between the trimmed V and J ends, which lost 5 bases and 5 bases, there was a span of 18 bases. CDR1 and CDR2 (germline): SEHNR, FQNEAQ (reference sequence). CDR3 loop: CASSPMTGGRTEAFF. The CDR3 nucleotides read TGTGCCAGCAGCCCCATGACGGGTGGAAGGACTGAAGCTTTCTTT. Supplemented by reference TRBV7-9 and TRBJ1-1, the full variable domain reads DTGVSQNPRHKITKRGQNVTFRCDPISEHNRLYWYRQTLGQGPEFLTYFQNEAQLEKSRLLSDRFSAERPKGSFSTLEIQRTEQGDSAMYLCASSPMTGGRTEAFFGQGTRLTVV.

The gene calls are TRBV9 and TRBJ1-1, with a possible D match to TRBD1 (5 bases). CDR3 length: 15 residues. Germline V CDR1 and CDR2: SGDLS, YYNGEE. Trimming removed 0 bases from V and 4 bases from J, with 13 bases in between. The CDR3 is CASSVDGAVGTEAFF. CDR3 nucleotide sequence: TGTGCCAGCAGCGTAGATGGGGCGGTTGGCACTGAAGCTTTCTTT.

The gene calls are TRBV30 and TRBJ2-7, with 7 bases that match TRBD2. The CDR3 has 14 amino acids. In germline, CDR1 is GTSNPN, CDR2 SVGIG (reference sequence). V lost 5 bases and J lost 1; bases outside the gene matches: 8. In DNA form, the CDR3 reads TGTGCCTGGGTTAGCGGGTCGACTTCCTACGAGCAGTACTTC. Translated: CAWVSGSTSYEQYF.

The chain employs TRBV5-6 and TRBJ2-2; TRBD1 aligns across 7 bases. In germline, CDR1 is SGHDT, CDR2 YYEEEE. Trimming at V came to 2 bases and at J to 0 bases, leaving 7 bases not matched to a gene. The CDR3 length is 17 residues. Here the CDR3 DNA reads TGTGCCAGCAGCTTATACAGGGGCCGTGCGAACACCGGGGAGCTGTTTTTT. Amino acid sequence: CASSLYRGRANTGELFF.

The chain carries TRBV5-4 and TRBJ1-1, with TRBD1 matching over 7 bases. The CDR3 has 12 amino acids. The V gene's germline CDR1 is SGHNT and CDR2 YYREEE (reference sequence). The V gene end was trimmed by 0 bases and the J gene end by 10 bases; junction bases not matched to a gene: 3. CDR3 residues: CASSLGTGGAFF. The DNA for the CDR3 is TGTGCCAGCAGCTTGGGGACAGGCGGAGCTTTCTTT.

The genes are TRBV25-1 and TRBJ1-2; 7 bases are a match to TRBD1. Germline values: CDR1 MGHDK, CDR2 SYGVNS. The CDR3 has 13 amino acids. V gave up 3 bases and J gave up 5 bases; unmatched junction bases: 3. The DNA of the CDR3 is TGTGCCAGCAGTGACGGGACAGCATATGGCTACACCTTC. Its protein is CASSDGTAYGYTF.

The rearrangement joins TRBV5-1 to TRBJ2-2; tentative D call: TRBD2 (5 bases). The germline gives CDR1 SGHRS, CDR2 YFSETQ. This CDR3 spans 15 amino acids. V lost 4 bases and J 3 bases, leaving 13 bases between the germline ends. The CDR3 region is CASSPGISDTGELFF. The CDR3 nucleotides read TGCGCCAGCAGCCCCGGAATTAGCGACACCGGGGAGCTGTTTTTT.

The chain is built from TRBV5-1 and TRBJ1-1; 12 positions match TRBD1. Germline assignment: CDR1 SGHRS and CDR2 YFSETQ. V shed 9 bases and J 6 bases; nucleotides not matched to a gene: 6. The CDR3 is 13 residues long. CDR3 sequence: CATTGQGASEAFF. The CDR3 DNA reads TGCGCCACGACGGGACAGGGGGCTTCTGAAGCTTTCTTT.

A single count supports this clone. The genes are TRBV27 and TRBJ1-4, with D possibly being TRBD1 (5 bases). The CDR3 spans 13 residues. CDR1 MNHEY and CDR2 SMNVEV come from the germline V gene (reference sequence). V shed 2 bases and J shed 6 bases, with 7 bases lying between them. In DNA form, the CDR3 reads TGTGCCAGCAGTTTAAAAGGGGATGAAAAACTGTTTTTT. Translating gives CASSLKGDEKLFF.

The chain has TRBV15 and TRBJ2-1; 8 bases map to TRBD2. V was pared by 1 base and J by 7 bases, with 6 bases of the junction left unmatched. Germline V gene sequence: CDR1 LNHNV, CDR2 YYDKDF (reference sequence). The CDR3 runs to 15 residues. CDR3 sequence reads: CATSRVGLDWNEQFF. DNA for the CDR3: TGTGCCACCAGCAGAGTGGGACTAGACTGGAATGAGCAGTTCTTC.

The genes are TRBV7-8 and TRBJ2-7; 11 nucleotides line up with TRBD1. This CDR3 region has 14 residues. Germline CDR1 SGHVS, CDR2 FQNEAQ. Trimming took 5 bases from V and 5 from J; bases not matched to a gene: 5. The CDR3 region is CASSVPGQGDEQYF. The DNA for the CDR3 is TGTGCCAGCAGCGTACCGGGACAGGGGGACGAGCAGTACTTC.

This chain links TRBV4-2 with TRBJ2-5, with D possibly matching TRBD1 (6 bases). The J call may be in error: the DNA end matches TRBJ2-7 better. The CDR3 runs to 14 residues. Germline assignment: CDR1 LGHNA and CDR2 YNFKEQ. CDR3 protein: CASSQGDTLYEQYF. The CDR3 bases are TGTGCCAGCAGCCAAGGGGACACCCTCTACGAGCAGTACTTC.